What follows describes a single T cell receptor (beta chain). CDR3 size: 13 residues. V gave up 6 bases and J gave up 4 bases; unmatched junction bases: 4. These data come from a study of blood T cell repertoires in COVID-19. Clones were sequenced by immunoSEQ multiplex PCR, and TCRdb holds only the in-frame ones, with some missing. The data contain 60,000 to 85,000 clones, 80% to 90% of them singletons. The rearrangement links TRBV12-3 or TRBV12-4 to TRBJ1-2, with 8 nucleotides matching TRBD1. The receptor's source is a woman aged 80 or over with active or convalescent COVID-19. The sequenced sample was peripheral blood. CDR3 DNA sequence: TGTGCCAGCAGGCCGACAGGGGTCTATGGCTACACCTTC. It is translated as CASRPTGVYGYTF.